These 27 T cell receptor beta chains share one sample of origin, sequenced in a study of cytomegalovirus exposure and HLA in healthy donors. Vbeta (60) and Jbeta (13) primers were used in the PCR. This table comes from immunoSEQ multiplex PCR, and its TCRdb copy is limited to in-frame clones, with some not included. The profile covers a few hundred thousand clones, with 65% to 85% appearing a single time and roughly 3% taken by the ten largest. The specimen was PBMCs. The receptors were sampled from a woman aged 25-40 years in good health and CMV-seronegative.

The rearrangement links TRBV5-1 to TRBJ2-3; TRBD2 might be the D (6 bases). V shed 4 bases and J shed 2 bases, with 17 bases lying between them. This CDR3 is 16 amino acids long. CDR1 is SGHRS, CDR2 YFSETQ, per germline. The CDR3 sequence is CASSVGSLADTDTQYF. The CDR3 DNA reads as TGCGCCAGCAGCGTAGGATCCTTAGCGGACACAGATACGCAGTATTTT.

A few counts support this clone. The genes are TRBV28 and TRBJ1-1; a weak D match, TRBD1 (6 bases). The CDR3 loop spans 16 amino acids. V was trimmed by 7 bases and J by 5 bases, leaving 23 bases between them. Germline V gene sequence: CDR1 MDHEN, CDR2 SYDVKM. The CDR3 here is CASNRGGGRTRTEAFF. The CDR3 nucleotides read TGTGCCAGCAACCGCGGCGGGGGGCGGACAAGGACTGAAGCTTTCTTT.

This clone came up a few times. This rearrangement joins TRBV5-6 to TRBJ1-4; 8 positions match TRBD1. The CDR3 has 15 residues. The V gene end was trimmed by 1 base and the J gene end by 4 bases; junction bases not matched to a gene: 3. Germline V gives CDR1 SGHDT, CDR2 YYEEEE. The CDR3 sequence is CASSLQGAVNEKLFF. The CDR3, as DNA: TGTGCCAGCAGCTTGCAGGGGGCGGTTAATGAAAAACTGTTTTTT.

The chain couples TRBV28 to TRBJ2-7; perhaps TRBD2 as D (6 bases). CDR3 length equals 12 residues. CDR1 is MDHEN and CDR2 is SYDVKM in the germline V gene. V was pared by 6 bases and J by 6 bases, with 12 bases between. This CDR3 is CASSYRRGEQYF. The DNA of the CDR3 is TGTGCCAGCAGCTATAGGAGGGGCGAGCAGTACTTC.

The V gene is TRBV14, the J gene TRBJ1-1; D unresolved. The CDR3 covers 12 residues. The germline CDR1 and CDR2 sequences are SGHDN and FVKESK. V lost 0 bases, J lost 8 bases, and 7 bases lay in between. The CDR3 is CASSQEGSEAFF. The CDR3 DNA reads TGTGCCAGCAGCCAAGAGGGCAGCGAAGCTTTCTTT.

This chain joins TRBV29-1 and TRBJ1-2, with a tentative D call TRBD1 (5 bases). This CDR3 spans 14 amino acids. Germline-derived CDR1 and CDR2 are SQVTM and ANQGSEA. Trimming shortened V by 8 bases and J by 0 bases, and 16 bases separated the two germline ends. The CDR3 DNA is TGCAGCTACAGACAGCTCGAAGCTAACTATGGCTACACCTTC. Residues: CSYRQLEANYGYTF.

J is TRBJ1-4 and V is TRBV11-2; 8 positions match TRBD1. The CDR3 is made up of 15 amino acids. CDR1 SGHAT and CDR2 FQNNGV come from the germline V gene. V lost 6 bases and J lost 1; bases outside the gene matches: 4. The CDR3 reads CASSSRGLTNEKLFF. The CDR3 nucleotides are TGTGCCAGCAGTTCCAGGGGGCTAACTAATGAAAAACTGTTTTTT.

The rearrangement uses TRBV7-9 and TRBJ1-2; weak D call: TRBD1 (6 bases). With 3 bases removed from V and 5 bases from J, the gap between germline ends came to 16 bases. The CDR3 is made up of 15 amino acids. Per the germline V gene, CDR1 is SEHNR and CDR2 is FQNEAQ (reference sequence). In DNA, the CDR3 is TGTGCCAGCAGCTTTGGGGGGGCCGGAGGTTATGGCTACACCTTC. This encodes CASSFGGAGGYGYTF.

The chain recombines TRBV5-6 with TRBJ2-7, with a possible D match to TRBD1 (5 bases). Germline loops: CDR1 SGHDT, CDR2 YYEEEE. This CDR3 contains 15 residues. Deletions cut 4 bases from V and 3 bases from J, with 17 bases between. Here the CDR3 DNA reads TGTGCCAGCAGCGAAACGACAGACGTACTCTACGAGCAGTACTTC. Amino acid sequence: CASSETTDVLYEQYF.

The chain recombines TRBV5-6 with TRBJ2-2, with a possible D match to TRBD1 (6 bases). This CDR3 is 15 amino acids long. V was pared by 2 bases and J by 3 bases, with 11 bases between. Germline V CDR1 and CDR2: SGHDT, YYEEEE. The DNA of the CDR3 is TGTGCCAGCAGCTTACCGGGACACTACACCGGGGAGCTGTTTTTT. Its protein product is CASSLPGHYTGELFF.

This clone was counted between two and nine times. The CDR3 nucleotides read TGCGCCAGCAGCCCAGGACAGGGGGCAAGAACCGGGGAGCTGTTTTTT. Its protein product is CASSPGQGARTGELFF. The rearrangement joins TRBV5-1 to TRBJ2-2, with TRBD1 matching 11 bases. The J segment lost 5 bases and the V segment lost 4 bases, leaving 7 bases of the junction unmatched. This CDR3 is built from 16 residues. Germline values: CDR1 SGHRS, CDR2 YFSETQ.

CDR3 nucleotide sequence: TGTGCCAGCAGCCCAAGGGACAGTAGCGGAGATACGCAGTATTTT. It is translated as CASSPRDSSGDTQYF. The V gene is TRBV5-5, the J gene TRBJ2-3; D is perhaps TRBD1 (7 bases). CDR1 and CDR2 (germline): SGHKS, YYEKEE (reference sequence). With 4 bases removed from V and 5 bases from J, the gap between germline ends came to 17 bases. The CDR3 consists of 15 residues.

The rearrangement uses TRBV30 and TRBJ1-1; TRBD1 might be the D (5 bases). The CDR3 consists of 13 residues. Per germline, CDR1 GTSNPN and CDR2 SVGIG (reference sequence). The V gene lost 0 bases and the J gene lost 6 bases, with 11 bases spanning the gap. CDR3 loop: CAWSVLGGSEAFF. The CDR3 region has the DNA TGTGCCTGGAGTGTACTCGGGGGGTCTGAAGCTTTCTTT.

The chain links TRBV7-9 to TRBJ1-2; D is perhaps TRBD1 (5 bases). Trimming cost V 3 bases and J 4 bases, with 9 bases left between them. The CDR3 extends over 13 amino acids. From germline, CDR1 is SEHNR and CDR2 FQNEAQ (reference sequence). The CDR3 region is CASSFETVYGYTF. The CDR3 nucleotides read TGTGCCAGCAGCTTTGAGACAGTCTATGGCTACACCTTC.

The chain has TRBV19 and TRBJ1-1; no clear D gene. Trimming removed 2 bases at V and 1 base at J, with 11 bases between. This CDR3 is built from 15 residues. CDR1 is LNHDA, CDR2 SQIVND, per germline (reference sequence). The CDR3 is CASSISPGANTEAFF. The CDR3 DNA follows: TGTGCCAGTAGTATAAGTCCGGGAGCGAACACTGAAGCTTTCTTT. The whole variable domain, remainder taken from reference TRBV19 and TRBJ1-1, is DGGITQSPKYLFRKEGQNVTLSCEQNLNHDAMYWYRQDPGQGLRLIYYSQIVNDFQKGDIAEGYSVSREKKESFPLTVTSAQKNPTAFYLCASSISPGANTEAFFGQGTRLTVV.

The rearrangement uses TRBV6-5 and TRBJ2-2, with D uncertain. Trimming shortened V by 0 bases and J by 3 bases, and 11 bases separated the two germline ends. The V gene's germline CDR1 is MNHEY and CDR2 SVGAGI. The CDR3 is made up of 16 amino acids. The CDR3 DNA follows: TGTGCCAGCAGTTACTCGGGCTGGTCTGACACCGGGGAGCTGTTTTTT. As protein: CASSYSGWSDTGELFF.

This chain uses TRBV6-6 with TRBJ2-3; 9 bases match TRBD1. Per the germline V gene, CDR1 is MNHNY and CDR2 is SVGAGI (reference sequence). The V segment lost 6 bases and the J segment 4 bases; nucleotides outside the gene matches: 5. The CDR3 covers 14 residues. In DNA, the CDR3 is TGTGCCAGCAGAGACACAGGGGGCTCAGATACGCAGTATTTT. Its translation is CASRDTGGSDTQYF.

The chain is built from TRBV10-3 and TRBJ2-7; 7 bases are shared with TRBD1. Trimming at V came to 10 bases and at J to 6 bases, leaving 12 bases not matched to a gene. The CDR3 consists of 13 residues. Germline values: CDR1 ENHRY, CDR2 SYGVKD. CDR3 nucleotide sequence: TGTGCCACTAATCGACAGGGACGTAGCGAGCAGTACTTC. Amino acid sequence: CATNRQGRSEQYF.

The CDR3 region has the DNA TGTGCTAGTGGTCAGAATACAGGGGATTCCCAAGAGACCCAGTACTTC. The encoded protein is CASGQNTGDSQETQYF. The rearrangement links TRBV12-5 to TRBJ2-5; 7 bases fit TRBD1. Germline trimming cut 5 bases from V and 1 base from J; bases unmatched to any gene: 10. The CDR3 has 16 residues. Germline V gene lookup returns CDR1 LGHNT and CDR2 FRNRAP. The full variable domain, completed using reference TRBV12-5 and TRBJ2-5, is DARVTQTPRHKVTEMGQEVTMRCQPILGHNTVFWYRQTMMQGLELLAYFRNRAPLDDSGMPKDRFSAEMPDATLATLKIQPSEPRDSAVYFCASGQNTGDSQETQYFGPGTRLLVL.

The chain employs TRBV18 and TRBJ1-4; 10 bases are a match to TRBD1. CDR3 length equals 12 residues. CDR1 and CDR2 (germline): KGHSH, LQKENI. The ends lost 6 bases at V and 14 bases at J; junction bases unmatched: 6. CDR3 region: CASSGQGTILFF. The CDR3, as DNA: TGTGCCAGCTCGGGACAGGGGACTATCCTGTTTTTT.

The chain couples TRBV6-5 to TRBJ1-2; 9 bases are shared with TRBD1. This CDR3 is 13 amino acids long. From germline, CDR1 is MNHEY and CDR2 SVGAGI. The V and J ends lost 6 bases and 6 bases, in that order; junction bases with no gene match: 5. The CDR3 sequence is CASSRRQGDGYTF. In DNA, the CDR3 is TGTGCCAGCAGCAGAAGACAGGGGGATGGCTACACCTTC.

For the CDR3, the DNA is TGTGCCATCAGGGGGACATCGGCCTACGAGCAGTACTTC. The encoded protein is CAIRGTSAYEQYF. The chain has TRBV10-3 and TRBJ2-7; TRBD1 might be the D (6 bases). This CDR3 spans 13 amino acids. With 6 bases removed from V and 2 bases from J, the gap between germline ends came to 11 bases. Germline V gives CDR1 ENHRY, CDR2 SYGVKD.

J is TRBJ2-2 and V is TRBV4-1, with a possible D match to TRBD2 (5 bases). Deletions cut 4 bases from V and 1 base from J, with 16 bases between. Germline V gives CDR1 MGHRA, CDR2 YSYEKL. The CDR3 spans 17 residues. The CDR3 DNA follows: TGCGCCAGCAGCCGAAAATTCGGAGGCTTGAACACCGGGGAGCTGTTTTTT. Amino acid sequence: CASSRKFGGLNTGELFF.

This clone was detected only a few times. The chain uses TRBV6-1 and TRBJ2-3; tentatively, D is TRBD1 (6 bases). CDR3 length: 14 amino acids. Trimming removed 5 bases from V and 3 bases from J, with 12 bases in between. Germline assignment: CDR1 MNHNS and CDR2 SASEGT. The CDR3 DNA is TGTGCCAGCAGTAATGGGCAGGGGACAGATACGCAGTATTTT. Residues: CASSNGQGTDTQYF.

V usage is TRBV6-1 and J usage is TRBJ1-1; D is uncertain. The CDR3 is 17 residues long. Trimming took off 3 bases at V and 5 bases at J, with 22 bases between the two ends. CDR1 and CDR2 from the germline V gene are MNHNS and SASEGT. As DNA, the CDR3 is TGTGCCAGCAGTGACCCTCGGCGGGGTATATCGGAGACTGAAGCTTTCTTT. Translation gives CASSDPRRGISETEAFF.

V usage is TRBV5-5 and J usage is TRBJ1-2, with D unresolved. This CDR3 has 14 residues. Germline V CDR1 and CDR2: SGHKS, YYEKEE (reference sequence). V was shortened by 0 bases and J by 3 bases, with 9 bases between the two germline ends. This chain's CDR3 is CASSLGRLDYGYTF. DNA of the CDR3: TGTGCCAGCAGCTTGGGCAGGTTGGACTATGGCTACACCTTC.

The gene calls are TRBV5-1 and TRBJ1-2; 9 bases align to TRBD1. The CDR3 covers 15 residues. Germline lookup yields CDR1 SGHRS and CDR2 YFSETQ. J lost 2 bases, V lost 4 bases, and 6 bases had no gene match. CDR3 sequence reads: CASSRIQGANYGYTF. The DNA of the CDR3 is TGCGCCAGCAGCCGGATACAGGGGGCCAACTATGGCTACACCTTC.